Each of the 25 T cell receptor beta chains below was sequenced from the same sample in a study of shared clonotypes between healthy human individuals. Here immunoSEQ multiplex PCR was the method, and the copy in TCRdb shows in-frame clones only, minus some. The data contain roughly 700,000 clones, roughly 70% of them singletons. The sequencing input was memory CD4+ T cells sorted from blood. Subset described: CD45RA-negative fraction. The origin of the receptors is a woman aged 25-40 years in good health.

The genes are TRBV5-1 and TRBJ2-7, with TRBD2 matching over 11 bases. V was clipped by 0 bases and J by 3 bases; unmatched bases: 2. The CDR3 has 15 residues. Germline V lookup: CDR1 SGHRS, CDR2 YFSETQ. CDR3 sequence (DNA): TGCGCCAGCAGCTTGGAAGGGACTAGCGGCTACGAGCAGTACTTC. This encodes CASSLEGTSGYEQYF.

V usage is TRBV10-2 and J usage is TRBJ2-7, with TRBD2 matching over 8 bases. J gave up 7 bases and V 0 bases, and 8 bases lay outside the gene matches. The CDR3 length is 15 residues. Germline lookup yields CDR1 WSHSY and CDR2 SAAADI. DNA for the CDR3: TGCGCCAGCAGTGAGTCTCGGGGACTAGGGCGAGAGCAGTACTTC. Encoded protein: CASSESRGLGREQYF.

In its sample, this clone was seen a few times. The chain combines TRBV7-3 with TRBJ2-3; D is possibly TRBD2 (5 bases). V lost 5 bases and J 1 base, leaving 13 bases between the germline ends. CDR1 is SGHTA and CDR2 is FQGTGA in the germline V gene. CDR3 length: 15 residues. The CDR3: CASSPPGVGTDTQYF. The CDR3 bases are TGTGCCAGCAGCCCCCCCGGGGTTGGCACAGATACGCAGTATTTT.

The chain links TRBV28 to TRBJ2-3; 10 bases are a match to TRBD2. Germline trimming cut 10 bases from V and 0 bases from J; bases unmatched to any gene: 4. Germline CDR1 reads MDHEN; CDR2 reads SYDVKM. This CDR3 is 14 amino acids long. The CDR3 sequence: CATAGGLSTDTQYF. CDR3 coding DNA: TGTGCCACAGCGGGAGGGCTGAGCACAGATACGCAGTATTTT.

The chain carries TRBV19 and TRBJ1-5; 10 bases are a match to TRBD1. The germline V gene has CDR1 LNHDA and CDR2 SQIVND (reference sequence). The CDR3 has 15 residues. V dropped 6 bases and J dropped 5; count of bases not matched to a gene: 7. The CDR3 sequence is CASSRGQGSYQPQHF. As DNA, the CDR3 is TGTGCCAGTAGCAGGGGACAGGGGAGCTATCAGCCCCAGCATTTT.

This sequence joins TRBV28 and TRBJ2-5, with D possibly TRBD2 on 6 matching bases. The CDR3 is made up of 15 amino acids. The V end was cut by 5 bases, the J end by 7 bases, with 20 bases between. Germline assignment: CDR1 MDHEN and CDR2 SYDVKM. CDR3 sequence: CASSGPSFGGGTQYF. DNA of the CDR3: TGTGCCAGCAGTGGTCCTTCTTTTGGGGGAGGGACCCAGTACTTC.

This clone was counted ten times or more. The V and J genes are TRBV10-3 and TRBJ1-3, with 7 bases identical to TRBD1. The germline V gene encodes CDR1 ENHRY and CDR2 SYGVKD. The trim removed 0 bases at V and 9 bases at J, leaving 11 bases unmatched. This CDR3 is built from 16 residues. CDR3 sequence reads: CAISESVGKGAGTIYF. For the CDR3, the DNA is TGTGCCATCAGTGAGTCGGTTGGGAAGGGGGCCGGCACCATATATTTT.

The V and J genes are TRBV28 and TRBJ2-3; 8 bases match TRBD2. Unmatched junction bases numbered 3, after V lost 3 bases and J lost 1 base. CDR3 length: 15 amino acids. Germline values: CDR1 MDHEN, CDR2 SYDVKM. The CDR3 reads CASSLAGGGTDTQYF. CDR3 nucleotide sequence: TGTGCCAGCAGTTTGGCGGGAGGCGGCACAGATACGCAGTATTTT.

The chain uses TRBV6-5 and TRBJ2-1; perhaps D is TRBD1 or TRBD2 (7 bases each). V gave up 7 bases and J gave up 9 bases, with 22 bases separating them. Germline V CDR1 and CDR2: MNHEY, SVGAGI. The CDR3 covers 15 residues. The CDR3 here is CASKKGAGAGAEQFF. The CDR3 coding sequence is TGTGCCAGCAAAAAGGGGGCGGGAGCCGGAGCTGAGCAGTTCTTC.

This clone was picked up one time. This may be a read error: a much more frequent sequence differs by one nucleotide. Other DNA sequences in this sample translate to the same CDR3. The gene calls are TRBV5-1 and TRBJ1-4; TRBD1 might be the D (6 bases). Germline CDR1 and CDR2: SGHRS and YFSETQ. There are 13 residues in the CDR3. Trimming took off 2 bases at V and 6 bases at J, with 8 bases between the two ends. This CDR3 is CASSFGGDEKLFF. Here the CDR3 DNA reads TGCGCCAGCAGCTTTGGGGGCGATGAAAAACTGTTTTTT.

The chain is built from TRBV5-8 and TRBJ2-1; weak D call: TRBD2 (5 bases). The CDR3 spans 16 residues. Trimming removed 5 bases from V and 5 bases from J, with 20 bases in between. Germline values: CDR1 SGHTS, CDR2 YDEGEE. CDR3 region: CASSPVEVGFDNEQFF. In DNA form, the CDR3 reads TGTGCCAGCAGTCCAGTGGAGGTAGGGTTCGACAATGAGCAGTTCTTC.

The chain links TRBV20-1 to TRBJ1-2; D remains ambiguous. Germline lookup yields CDR1 DFQATT and CDR2 SNEGSKA (reference sequence). This CDR3 comprises 10 residues. Trimming stripped 8 bases from V and 5 bases from J, with 9 bases between. In nucleotides, the CDR3 is TGCAGTCAGACCCTTTATGGCTACACCTTC. Translating it yields CSQTLYGYTF.

The genes are TRBV15 and TRBJ2-1, with 11 bases aligning to TRBD2. Looked up from germline, CDR1 is LNHNV and CDR2 is YYDKDF (reference sequence). V lost 1 base and J lost 2; bases outside the gene matches: 1. The CDR3 consists of 16 residues. The DNA for the CDR3 is TGTGCCACCAGCAGAGTTAGCGGGAGGGCCTACAATGAGCAGTTCTTC. As protein: CATSRVSGRAYNEQFF.

The chain employs TRBV7-8 and TRBJ1-5; D is uncertain. V was cut by 2 bases and J by 2 bases, with 10 bases left in between. The germline gives CDR1 SGHVS, CDR2 FQNEAQ. The length of the CDR3 is 15 residues. The CDR3 loop reads CASSLSSSRNQPQHF. CDR3 DNA sequence: TGTGCCAGCAGCTTAAGCTCGTCACGCAATCAGCCCCAGCATTTT.

This clone was seen a single time. The rearrangement joins TRBV28 to TRBJ2-5, with a weak D call TRBD2 (5 bases). V was clipped by 3 bases and J by 5 bases, with 13 bases between them. The CDR3 runs 14 residues. The V gene's germline CDR1 is MDHEN and CDR2 SYDVKM. CDR3 DNA: TGTGCCAGCAGTTTTTCTGGACTCCCTGAGACCCAGTACTTC. Amino acids: CASSFSGLPETQYF.

The chain has TRBV6-5 and TRBJ2-7, with D perhaps TRBD1 (5 bases). The CDR3 totals 12 residues. With 11 bases removed from V and 2 bases from J, the gap between germline ends came to 13 bases. Germline values: CDR1 MNHEY, CDR2 SVGAGI. CDR3: CACGRETYEQYF. As DNA, the CDR3 is TGTGCCTGCGGCAGGGAAACCTACGAGCAGTACTTC.

Only a few counts were recorded for this clone. The rearrangement links TRBV28 to TRBJ1-4; unclear D gene. This CDR3 has 18 residues. Germline loops: CDR1 MDHEN, CDR2 SYDVKM. Trimming shortened V by 5 bases and J by 5 bases, and 24 bases separated the two germline ends. The DNA of the CDR3 is TGTGCCAGCAGTCCCCCGGGCGCCCGGTCTAGGGCCAATGAAAAACTGTTTTTT. As protein: CASSPPGARSRANEKLFF.

The rearrangement joins TRBV5-4 to TRBJ2-5; D tentatively fits TRBD1 or TRBD2 (6 bases each). This CDR3 is built from 16 residues. Trimming removed 6 bases at V and 5 bases at J, with 23 bases between. The germline V gene encodes CDR1 SGHNT and CDR2 YYREEE (reference sequence). CDR3 sequence: CASTSREGGVGETQYF. For the CDR3, the DNA is TGTGCCAGCACCTCCCGTGAGGGGGGTGTCGGGGAGACCCAGTACTTC.

The gene calls are TRBV2 and TRBJ1-1, with D hard to call. V was cut by 7 bases and J by 2 bases, with 11 bases left in between. This CDR3 contains 13 residues. Germline lookup yields CDR1 SNHLY and CDR2 FYNNEI. In DNA form, the CDR3 reads TGTGCCAGCATTAAGGACGGTAACACTGAAGCTTTCTTT. It encodes CASIKDGNTEAFF.

This clone was detected only once. This chain links TRBV28 with TRBJ1-5, with D possibly being TRBD1 (5 bases). The germline V and J ends were trimmed by 4 bases and 5 bases, with 9 bases remaining between them. Germline V gene data show CDR1 as MDHEN and CDR2 as SYDVKM. The CDR3 runs to 13 residues. CDR3 nucleotides: TGTGCCAGCAGTTCTCAGGGCCATCAGCCCCAGCATTTT. Residues: CASSSQGHQPQHF.

J is TRBJ2-5 and V is TRBV25-1; D not resolved. The CDR3 length is 17 residues. Germline CDR1 is MGHDK and CDR2 is SYGVNS. The V gene lost 4 bases and the J gene lost 2 bases, with 20 bases spanning the gap. CDR3 amino acids: CASSGLGMRAKQETQYF. The CDR3 coding sequence is TGTGCCAGCAGTGGGCTGGGGATGAGAGCCAAACAAGAGACCCAGTACTTC.

V gene TRBV7-2 combines with J gene TRBJ1-5; TRBD1 matches 7 bases. The length of the CDR3 is 12 residues. V gave up 8 bases and J gave up 5 bases; unmatched junction bases: 3. CDR1 SGHTA and CDR2 FQGNSA come from the germline V gene. The CDR3 nucleotides read TGTGCCAGCGGCAGGGGGTATCAGCCCCAGCATTTT. It encodes CASGRGYQPQHF.

V and J are TRBV7-8 and TRBJ2-1; 9 bases agree with TRBD2. V was clipped by 4 bases and J by 9 bases; unmatched bases: 10. The CDR3 consists of 15 residues. Germline V gene lookup returns CDR1 SGHVS and CDR2 FQNEAQ. This CDR3 reads CASSSLREGGIEQFF. The CDR3 DNA is TGTGCCAGCAGCTCATTGCGGGAGGGCGGGATTGAGCAGTTCTTC.

The J gene is TRBJ2-7, the V gene TRBV2, with D perhaps matching TRBD1 or TRBD2 (5 bases each). Germline values: CDR1 SNHLY, CDR2 FYNNEI. Trimming took off 9 bases at V and 4 bases at J, with 22 bases between the two ends. The CDR3 spans 15 residues. DNA of the CDR3: TGTGCCAGTGGACGACCTCCGGGGCTTAGATACGAGCAGTACTTC. Its translation: CASGRPPGLRYEQYF.

The CDR3 here is CAWSGSTGVEGGLYNEQFF. Here the CDR3 DNA reads TGTGCCTGGAGTGGGAGCACAGGGGTCGAAGGGGGGTTATACAATGAGCAGTTCTTC. The chain combines TRBV30 with TRBJ2-1, with a tentative D call TRBD1 (7 bases). V was cut by 1 base and J by 4 bases, with 26 bases left in between. The CDR3 loop spans 19 amino acids. CDR1 and CDR2 (germline): GTSNPN, SVGIG (reference sequence). Using reference TRBV30 and TRBJ2-1 for the parts outside the CDR3, the full variable domain is SQTIHQWPATLVQPVGSPLSLECTVEGTSNPNLYWYRQAAGRGLQLLFYSVGIGQISSEVPQNLSASRPQDRQFILSSKKLLLSDSGFYLCAWSGSTGVEGGLYNEQFFGPGTRLTVL.